These T cell receptor beta chains were read from a single sample in a study of T cells in Graves' hyperthyroidism and ophthalmopathy. MiXCR, run by TCRdb on the multiplex PCR reads, gives a single entry per CDR3 protein. In the table there are fewer than 400,000 distinct CDR3 sequences, around 16% of which are singletons. Sequences were obtained from blood. These receptors came from a woman aged 18-35 years with Graves' hyperthyroidism that later progressed to Graves' ophthalmopathy. CDR3s include the opening cysteine and the closing phenylalanine or tryptophan. A D gene is named only where the DNA matches it firmly. Size is omitted from some rows. Given values are once, few, many or a class for expanded clones.

d_gene	abundance	v_gene	j_gene	CDR3aa	CDR3nt
-	-	TRBV9	TRBJ2-1	CASSGQRGNEQFF	TGTGCCAGCAGCGGCCAGAGGGGGAATGAGCAGTTCTTC
-	-	TRBV25-1	TRBJ2-5	CASSSGGMVSKETQYF	TGTGCCAGCAGTTCGGGTGGGATGGTAAGCAAGGAGACCCAGTACTTC
-	few	TRBV5-8	TRBJ1-6	CASSLAVEGFGNSPLHF	TGTGCCAGCAGCTTGGCGGTGGAAGGGTTCGGTAATTCACCCCTCCACTTT
TRBD2	few	TRBV9	TRBJ2-3	CASSVALAGLDTQYF	TGTGCCAGCAGCGTAGCTCTAGCGGGGTTGGATACGCAGTATTTT
TRBD1	-	TRBV11-3	TRBJ1-5	CASSLDRTGSFQPQHF	TGTGCCAGCAGCTTAGACCGGACAGGGAGTTTTCAGCCCCAGCATTTT
TRBD1	many	TRBV27	TRBJ2-7	CASSPGTGLYEQYF	TGTGCCAGCAGCCCCGGGACAGGGCTCTACGAGCAGTACTTC
-	few	TRBV7-9	TRBJ1-1	CASSLALGNTEAFF	TGTGCCAGCAGCTTAGCGCTGGGGAACACTGAAGCTTTCTTT
TRBD2	many	TRBV18	TRBJ2-1	CASSPPGLAGGDNEQFF	TGTGCCAGCTCACCACCGGGACTAGCGGGAGGGGACAATGAGCAGTTCTTC
TRBD1	-	TRBV28	TRBJ2-2	CASSQSLPGGFYTGELFF	TGTGCCAGCAGTCAGAGTCTCCCAGGGGGCTTTTATACCGGGGAGCTGTTTTTT
-	many	TRBV2	TRBJ1-4	CASTGEKLFF	TGTGCCAGCACAGGCGAAAAACTGTTTTTT
TRBD1	few	TRBV4-1	TRBJ2-7	CASSHPQTGSEQYF	TGCGCCAGCAGCCACCCGCAGACAGGGTCCGAGCAGTACTTC
TRBD1	-	TRBV20-1	TRBJ1-4	CSARDGDRGNEKLFF	TGCAGTGCTAGAGATGGGGACAGGGGAAATGAAAAACTGTTTTTT
-	few	TRBV30	TRBJ2-1	CAWSVKARSYNEQFF	TGTGCCTGGAGTGTGAAAGCGCGCTCCTACAATGAGCAGTTCTTC
-	-	TRBV4-1	TRBJ2-7	CASSQGPRGTYEQYF	TGCGCCAGCAGCCAGGGGCCTAGAGGAACCTACGAGCAGTACTTC
TRBD2	many	TRBV12-3/TRBV12-4	TRBJ2-3	CASLPGLAGELAGTDTQYF	TGTGCCAGTCTACCGGGACTAGCGGGAGAGTTAGCGGGCACAGATACGCAGTATTTT
-	few	TRBV6-4	TRBJ2-2	CASSDKNTGELFF	TGTGCCAGCAGTGACAAGAACACCGGGGAGCTGTTTTTT
-	many	TRBV2	TRBJ1-1	CASSEQASRTEAFF	TGTGCCAGCAGTGAACAGGCGTCGCGGACTGAAGCTTTCTTT
-	many	TRBV28	TRBJ1-2	CASSLDSRGYTF	TGTGCCAGCAGTTTAGACAGTCGCGGCTACACCTTC
TRBD1	once	TRBV10-2	TRBJ1-4	CASGGGQAINEKLFF	TGCGCCAGCGGTGGCGGACAGGCGATTAATGAAAAACTGTTTTTT
TRBD2	many	TRBV5-5	TRBJ2-1	CASSLSGGEGNEQFF	TGTGCCAGCAGCTTAAGCGGGGGGGAGGGCAATGAGCAGTTCTTC
TRBD2	-	TRBV10-3	TRBJ2-1	CAISAGGSKRNEQFF	TGTGCCATCAGTGCTGGCGGGAGCAAGAGGAATGAGCAGTTCTTC
-	many	TRBV28	TRBJ2-3	CASSFSLSKDTQYF	TGTGCCAGCAGTTTTAGTCTTTCGAAGGATACGCAGTATTTT
-	many	TRBV7-9	TRBJ2-7	CASSAGGDGQYF	TGTGCCAGCAGCGCCGGTGGGGACGGGCAGTACTTC
-	many	TRBV28	TRBJ2-3	CASSRAKRTDTQYF	TGTGCCAGCAGTCGGGCTAAACGCACAGATACGCAGTATTTT
TRBD2	many	TRBV7-8	TRBJ2-1	CASSLIAGPTFNEQFF	TGTGCCAGCAGCTTAATAGCGGGACCTACTTTTAATGAGCAGTTCTTC
TRBD2	many	TRBV6-6	TRBJ2-1	CASSYSMLAGAEDEQFF	TGTGCCAGCAGTTACTCGATGCTTGCGGGAGCAGAGGATGAGCAGTTCTTC
TRBD1	many	TRBV7-2	TRBJ2-7	CASSQGAYEQYF	TGTGCCAGCAGCCAGGGGGCTTACGAGCAGTACTTC
-	many	TRBV5-1	TRBJ1-2	CASSLMAENYGYTF	TGCGCCAGCAGCTTGATGGCAGAGAACTATGGCTACACCTTC
-	-	TRBV4-1	TRBJ2-7	CASSQAGGDSYEQYF	TGCGCCAGCAGCCAGGCCGGGGGAGACTCCTACGAGCAGTACTTC
-	many	TRBV18	TRBJ1-6	CASSPLDSPLHF	TGTGCCAGCTCACCGCTTGATTCACCCCTCCACTTT
-	many	TRBV15	TRBJ2-7	CATSRDGSGTYEQYF	TGTGCCACCAGCAGAGATGGTTCAGGGACCTACGAGCAGTACTTC
-	-	TRBV6-1	TRBJ2-5	CASPGGQETQYF	TGTGCCAGCCCTGGCGGTCAAGAGACCCAGTACTTC
TRBD2	once	TRBV24-1	TRBJ2-2	CATRPGTSGIRGTGELFF	TGTGCCACCAGGCCGGGGACTAGCGGGATTCGTGGCACCGGGGAGCTGTTTTTT
-	-	TRBV20-1	TRBJ2-3	CSVHFFPNSRTDTQYF	TGCAGTGTTCACTTTTTTCCGAACAGTCGCACAGATACGCAGTATTTT
-	many	TRBV12-3/TRBV12-4	TRBJ2-4	CASKGREKNIQYF	TGTGCCAGCAAGGGCAGGGAGAAAAACATTCAGTACTTC
-	-	TRBV10-3	TRBJ2-5	CAISEVRQETQYF	TGTGCCATCAGTGAGGTCAGACAAGAGACCCAGTACTTC
TRBD2	many	TRBV5-1	TRBJ2-2	CASSSGILSGVNTGELFF	TGCGCCAGCAGCTCTGGGATCCTGAGCGGGGTTAACACCGGGGAGCTGTTTTTT
TRBD2	-	TRBV7-9	TRBJ2-2	CASRLLAGVFTGELFF	TGTGCCAGCAGACTACTAGCGGGAGTTTTCACCGGGGAGCTGTTTTTT
TRBD1	many	TRBV28	TRBJ2-7	CASGLDRSSYEQYF	TGTGCCAGCGGATTGGACAGGAGCTCCTACGAGCAGTACTTC
-	many	TRBV27	TRBJ2-3	CASSLLVRGKSTDTQYF	TGTGCCAGCAGTTTACTGGTTAGGGGGAAGAGCACAGATACGCAGTATTTT
-	-	TRBV10-2	TRBJ2-3	CAKPIGLTDTQYF	TGCGCCAAGCCTATAGGGCTCACAGATACGCAGTATTTT
TRBD1	few	TRBV20-1	TRBJ1-6	CSAKPGQGVWSYNSPLHF	TGCAGTGCAAAGCCGGGACAGGGGGTTTGGTCTTATAATTCACCCCTCCACTTT
TRBD2	many	TRBV28	TRBJ2-7	CASSALPGASGRYEQYF	TGTGCCAGCAGTGCCCTCCCGGGGGCTAGCGGGAGGTACGAGCAGTACTTC
TRBD2	many	TRBV27	TRBJ2-3	CASSFIPGDILGLATDTQYF	TGTGCCAGCAGTTTCATTCCTGGGGATATTTTGGGACTAGCCACAGATACGCAGTATTTT
TRBD2	few	TRBV10-2	TRBJ2-3	CASSGTTSGVSTDTQYF	TGCGCCAGCAGTGGAACCACTAGCGGGGTCAGCACAGATACGCAGTATTTT
-	many	TRBV7-8	TRBJ2-1	CASSLRGGAYNEQFF	TGTGCCAGCAGCTTAAGGGGTGGGGCCTACAATGAGCAGTTCTTC
TRBD1	many	TRBV11-2	TRBJ2-1	CASSYGQGEQFF	TGTGCCAGCAGCTACGGACAGGGTGAGCAGTTCTTC
TRBD1	-	TRBV27	TRBJ2-7	CASSPPRTGEYEQYF	TGTGCCAGCAGTCCCCCCCGGACAGGGGAATACGAGCAGTACTTC
-	many	TRBV6-1	TRBJ2-2	CASTAGGRHTGELFF	TGTGCCAGCACTGCTGGGGGGAGACACACCGGGGAGCTGTTTTTT
TRBD2	few	TRBV7-3	TRBJ2-1	CASSLTGGISGRAGGQFF	TGTGCCAGCAGCTTAACGGGGGGGATTAGCGGGAGGGCCGGAGGGCAGTTCTTC